A single sample is the source of the 18 T cell receptor beta chains below, sequenced in a study of T cells in Graves' hyperthyroidism and ophthalmopathy. There were TCR beta CDR3 regions amplified from RNA transcripts. With the HTBI primer set, the TCR CDR3 went through a first round of RT-PCR. MiXCR, applied by TCRdb to the multiplex PCR reads, yields one record per CDR3 protein. This sample has approximately 210,000 distinct CDR3 sequences, with about a sixth found just once. The sample comprised blood. The source of these receptors is a man in his fifties with Graves' hyperthyroidism.

This clonotype was detected ten times or more. The rearrangement links TRBV11-3 to TRBJ1-1, with D hard to call. V was clipped by 6 bases and J by 4 bases, with 15 bases between them. Germline CDR1 reads SGHNT; CDR2 reads YENEEA. The CDR3 runs 14 residues. CDR3 coding DNA: TGTGCCAGCAGTAATGGTTGGGGTGCCACTGAAGCTTTCTTT. This translates into CASSNGWGATEAFF.

This clonotype was seen repeatedly, ten times or more. V usage is TRBV5-1 and J usage is TRBJ2-5, with a possible D match to TRBD1 (6 bases). The germline V gene encodes CDR1 SGHRS and CDR2 YFSETQ. Trimming shortened V by 4 bases and J by 5 bases, and 12 bases separated the two germline ends. The CDR3 is made up of 13 amino acids. CDR3 protein: CASSLNRVETQYF. CDR3 nucleotide sequence: TGCGCCAGCAGCCTCAACAGGGTCGAGACCCAGTACTTC.

Notes on this clonotype: One end of the junction is discordant with germline, which a read error may explain. V is TRBV6-2 or TRBV6-3 and J is TRBJ2-3; either TRBD1 or TRBD2 may fit D (5 bases each). The length of the CDR3 is 14 residues. CDR1 is MNHEY, CDR2 SVGEGT, per germline. CDR3 coding DNA: TGTGTCAGCCAGGGAGTAGGGGGCACAGATACGCAGTATTTT. Translating gives CVSQGVGGTDTQYF.

The chain carries TRBV6-1 and TRBJ2-7; D is tentatively TRBD1 or TRBD2 (6 bases each). Trimming shortened V by 7 bases and J by 5 bases, and 18 bases separated the two germline ends. The CDR3 covers 14 residues. Per germline, CDR1 MNHNS and CDR2 SASEGT. CDR3 amino acids: CASIPGASWNEQYF. CDR3 nucleotides: TGTGCCAGCATCCCGGGGGCGAGCTGGAACGAGCAGTACTTC.

This clonotype was seen repeatedly, ten times or more. This chain uses TRBV5-1 with TRBJ2-3; tentatively, D is TRBD1 (6 bases). V lost 4 bases and J 4 bases, leaving 13 bases between the germline ends. This CDR3 is built from 14 residues. The germline CDR1 and CDR2 sequences are SGHRS and YFSETQ. CDR3 loop: CASSPGQRADTQYF. CDR3 nucleotide sequence: TGCGCCAGCAGCCCTGGACAGAGGGCAGATACGCAGTATTTT.

This clonotype was picked up many times. The gene calls are TRBV6-5 and TRBJ2-2, with unresolved D. Germline values: CDR1 MNHEY, CDR2 SVGAGI. The CDR3 consists of 17 residues. Trimming removed 0 bases from V and 7 bases from J, with 18 bases in between. The CDR3 DNA follows: TGTGCCAGCAGTTACTCATCTGTCGTCTCCTATGACGGGGAGCTGTTTTTT. Its protein product is CASSYSSVVSYDGELFF.

The chain joins TRBV11-1 to TRBJ2-7, with 8 bases lining up with TRBD1. This CDR3 region has 14 residues. Germline loops: CDR1 SGHAT, CDR2 FQDESV (reference sequence). Trimming cost V 3 bases and J 5 bases; bases outside gene matches: 6. The CDR3 DNA sequence: TGTGCCAGCAGCTTTACAGGGGGGTCCCACGAGCAGTACTTC. Amino acids: CASSFTGGSHEQYF.

In its sample, this clonotype was seen once. The gene calls are TRBV28 and TRBJ2-5, with 9 bases aligning to TRBD1. V was clipped by 6 bases and J by 2 bases; unmatched bases: 19. The CDR3 has 19 residues. Germline V gene sequence: CDR1 MDHEN, CDR2 SYDVKM. The CDR3 reads CASSARDGQGLSLQETQYF. The CDR3, as DNA: TGTGCCAGCAGCGCCCGGGATGGACAGGGGCTGTCTCTACAAGAGACCCAGTACTTC.

This clonotype was seen at least ten times. The chain carries TRBV5-6 and TRBJ2-2, with D possibly matching TRBD1 (6 bases). Germline CDR1 is SGHDT and CDR2 is YYEEEE. The CDR3 sequence is 13 residues long. V dropped 4 bases and J dropped 4 bases, with 8 bases sitting between them. CDR3 nucleotide sequence: TGTGCCAGCAGCAACAGGGCCACCGGGGAGCTGTTTTTT. Protein sequence: CASSNRATGELFF. Supplemented by reference TRBV5-6 and TRBJ2-2, the full variable domain reads DAGVTQSPTHLIKTRGQQVTLRCSPKSGHDTVSWYQQALGQGPQFIFQYYEEEERQRGNFPDRFSGHQFPNYSSELNVNALLLGDSALYLCASSNRATGELFFGEGSRLTVL.

At least ten counts were recorded for this clonotype. The genes are TRBV12-3 or TRBV12-4 and TRBJ2-7; 9 nucleotides align to TRBD2. The CDR3 length is 15 residues. With V trimmed by 2 bases and J by 6 bases, 8 bases remained unmatched. The CDR3 sequence: CASSLSSSGGFEQYF. The CDR3 DNA follows: TGTGCCAGCAGTTTATCGAGTAGCGGGGGTTTCGAGCAGTACTTC.

This clonotype was detected many times. The rearrangement links TRBV2 to TRBJ1-2; TRBD1 matches 7 bases. V gave up 8 bases and J gave up 7 bases; unmatched junction bases: 13. The CDR3 extends over 14 amino acids. Germline assignment: CDR1 SNHLY and CDR2 FYNNEI. Written as DNA, the CDR3 is TGTGCCAGCGCCACTGGGACAGCCAATATTGGCTACACCTTC. Translated, it gives CASATGTANIGYTF.

This clonotype came up a few times. This rearrangement joins TRBV20-1 to TRBJ2-3, with D perhaps matching TRBD1 (6 bases). V lost 6 bases to trimming and J lost 0 bases, with 10 bases between them. Germline-derived CDR1 and CDR2 are DFQATT and SNEGSKA (reference sequence). The CDR3 length is 13 residues. The CDR3 spells CSAEGTSTDTQYF. The CDR3 DNA is TGCAGTGCCGAAGGGACAAGCACAGATACGCAGTATTTT.

This clonotype has ten or more counts. V usage is TRBV12-3 or TRBV12-4 and J usage is TRBJ2-3; D possibly corresponds to TRBD2 (6 bases). This CDR3 is 15 amino acids long. The germline V and J ends were trimmed by 1 base and 6 bases, with 14 bases remaining between them. CDR3 amino acids: CASSLGGLWTDTQYF. CDR3 in DNA: TGTGCCAGCAGTTTAGGGGGACTCTGGACGGATACGCAGTATTTT.

This clonotype was counted ten times or more. The gene calls are TRBV20-1 and TRBJ2-7, with D perhaps TRBD1 or TRBD2 (6 bases each). CDR1 is DFQATT, CDR2 SNEGSKA, per germline (reference sequence). CDR3 length: 13 amino acids. Trimming stripped 5 bases from V and 2 bases from J, with 13 bases between. CDR3 in amino acids: CSAVRDIAYEQYF. The CDR3, as DNA: TGCAGTGCTGTGCGGGACATCGCCTACGAGCAGTACTTC.

The CDR3 here is CASSLSMGRRQETQYF. DNA of the CDR3: TGTGCCAGCAGTTTATCGATGGGGCGGAGACAAGAGACCCAGTACTTC. The chain is built from TRBV27 and TRBJ2-5; D possibly corresponds to TRBD1 (5 bases). Germline V gene lookup returns CDR1 MNHEY and CDR2 SMNVEV (reference sequence). Trimming shortened V by 0 bases and J by 2 bases, and 13 bases separated the two germline ends. The CDR3 spans 16 residues.

This clonotype was found many times. V usage is TRBV6-2 or TRBV6-3 and J usage is TRBJ2-7; D is uncertain. CDR1 and CDR2 from the germline V gene are MNHEY and SVGEGT. The CDR3 runs 13 residues. V lost 2 bases, J lost 4 bases, and 9 bases lay in between. CDR3 DNA: TGTGCCAGCAGTTACACGGCGGAGTACGAGCAGTACTTC. This encodes CASSYTAEYEQYF.

The V call is TRBV20-1, the J call TRBJ2-5; no definite D call. CDR1 is DFQATT, CDR2 SNEGSKA, per germline (reference sequence). This CDR3 is 14 amino acids long. The V gene lost 3 bases and the J gene lost 1 base, with 12 bases spanning the gap. The CDR3 is CSASPTMGQETQYF. The CDR3 DNA sequence: TGCAGTGCTAGCCCCACTATGGGCCAAGAGACCCAGTACTTC.

This clonotype was found a few times. The chain recombines TRBV6-1 with TRBJ2-2; unclear D gene. This CDR3 comprises 12 residues. Germline V gives CDR1 MNHNS, CDR2 SASEGT. V gave up 6 bases and J gave up 5 bases, with 7 bases separating them. The CDR3 here is CASSWRTGELFF. The CDR3 nucleotides are TGTGCCAGCAGCTGGCGAACCGGGGAGCTGTTTTTT.